This T cell receptor beta chain was recorded in a study of metastatic and nonmetastatic thyroid tumors. Patients underwent thyroid surgery, and none had received any treatment before it. With MiXCR, TCRdb reprocessed the PCR reads. The data contain about 40,000 clones, 11% of them singletons. This clone was counted ten times or more. The receptor comes from a female donor with papillary thyroid cancer or a benign thyroid nodule (not recorded which). Some clones in this sample may be carry-over from other donors' samples. The sequenced material came from blood.

The CDR3 protein is CASSIGTVPKLFF. CDR3 DNA sequence: TGTGCCAGTAGTATCGGGACGGTTCCGAAACTGTTTTTT. This chain joins TRBV19 and TRBJ1-4, with D perhaps TRBD1 (5 bases). Germline V CDR1 and CDR2: LNHDA, SQIVND (reference sequence). This CDR3 contains 13 residues. V lost 3 bases and J lost 11, with 13 bases in between.